This TCR beta chain was sequenced for a study of blood T cell repertoires in COVID-19. Study background: PBMCs, B-cell-depleted T cells, or T cells provided the cDNA or gDNA that made up the material.

V was pared by 5 bases and J by 9 bases, with 14 bases between. Per germline, CDR1 WNHNN and CDR2 SYGVQD (reference sequence). The CDR3 covers 13 residues. The age range of participants was about 18 to 89 years, with residence in about 25 US areas. Cohort placement rested on clinical history that participants reported themselves. Authors' processing steps: Amplification of reference gene primers provided the estimated nucleated cell counts. Using immunoSEQ multiplex PCR, the repertoire was profiled, and TCRdb retains in-frame clones only, with some absent. The V and J calls and clone size were taken over from that table, and D and trimming were inferred from the DNA. Of roughly 250,000 clones listed, 70% to 90% are singletons.

The sequenced sample was PBMCs or T cells enriched from blood (not recorded which). The V and J genes are TRBV10-1 and TRBJ2-1; TRBD1 is a possible D gene (6 bases). The source of this sequence is a woman aged 40 to 55 with acute COVID-19. The CDR3 loop reads CASSNTGMTEQFF. The CDR3 DNA sequence: TGCGCCAGCAGTAATACAGGGATGACTGAGCAGTTCTTC.